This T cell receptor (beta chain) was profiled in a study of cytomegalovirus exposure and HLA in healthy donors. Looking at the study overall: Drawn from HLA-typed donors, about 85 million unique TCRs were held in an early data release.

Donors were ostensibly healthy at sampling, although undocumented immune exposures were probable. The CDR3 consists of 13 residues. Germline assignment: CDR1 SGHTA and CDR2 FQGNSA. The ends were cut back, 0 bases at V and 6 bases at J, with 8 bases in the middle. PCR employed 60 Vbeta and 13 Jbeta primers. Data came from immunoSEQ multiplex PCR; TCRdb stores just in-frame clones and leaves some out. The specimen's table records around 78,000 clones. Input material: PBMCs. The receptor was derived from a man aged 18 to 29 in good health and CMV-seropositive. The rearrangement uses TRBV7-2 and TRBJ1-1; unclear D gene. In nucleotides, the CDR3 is TGTGCCAGCAGCTTAGCGTCCCTCTCTGAAGCTTTCTTT. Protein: CASSLASLSEAFF.